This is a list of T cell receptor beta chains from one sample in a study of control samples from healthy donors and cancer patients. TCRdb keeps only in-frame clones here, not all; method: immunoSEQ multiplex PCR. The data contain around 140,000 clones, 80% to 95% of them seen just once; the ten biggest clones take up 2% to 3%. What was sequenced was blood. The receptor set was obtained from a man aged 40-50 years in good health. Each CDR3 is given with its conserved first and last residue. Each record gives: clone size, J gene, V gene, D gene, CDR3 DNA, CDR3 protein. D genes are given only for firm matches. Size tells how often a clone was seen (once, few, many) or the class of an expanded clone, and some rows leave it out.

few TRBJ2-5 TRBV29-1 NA TGCAGCGTTGAAACAGGGATTGAGACCCAGTACTTC CSVETGIETQYF
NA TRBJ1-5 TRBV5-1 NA TGCGCCAGCAGCTGGGGTATAAATCAGCCCCAGCATTTT CASSWGINQPQHF
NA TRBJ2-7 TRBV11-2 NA TGTGCCAGCAGCCCTGGGACATTATACGAGCAGTACTTC CASSPGTLYEQYF
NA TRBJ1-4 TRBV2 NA TGTGCCAGCAGTGGAGGGGCGCGTGAAAAACTGTTTTTT CASSGGAREKLFF
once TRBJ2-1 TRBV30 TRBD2 TGTGCCTGGAGTGTACTACTAGCGGGGGCCTGGCCCACCCATGAGCAGTTCTTC CAWSVLLAGAWPTHEQFF
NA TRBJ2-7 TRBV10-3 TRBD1 TGTGCCATCCAGGGGGACCGCAACTCCTACGAGCAGTACTTC CAIQGDRNSYEQYF
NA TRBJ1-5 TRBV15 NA TGTGCCGCCAGCCCCCAAACCAATCAGCCCCAGCATTTT CAASPQTNQPQHF
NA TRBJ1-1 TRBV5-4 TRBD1 TGTGCCAGCAGCCTAACTAGGGGACAGGGGGGCACTGAAGCTTTCTTT CASSLTRGQGGTEAFF
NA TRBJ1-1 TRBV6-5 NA TGTGCCAGCAGGACTCATCTTGACACTGAAGCTTTCTTT CASRTHLDTEAFF
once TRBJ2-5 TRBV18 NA TGTGCCAGCTCCGGAGAGACCCAGTACTTC CASSGETQYF
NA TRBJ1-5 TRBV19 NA TGTGCCAGTAGTATAATACACGGTGGGGGTCAGCCCCAGCATTTT CASSIIHGGGQPQHF
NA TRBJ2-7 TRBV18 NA TGTGCCAGCTCACCACCCCTAGGGGAGCAGTACTTC CASSPPLGEQYF
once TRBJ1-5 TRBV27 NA TGTGCCAGCAGTTTATCAGGCGGAGAGCTCAATCAGCCCCAGCATTTT CASSLSGGELNQPQHF
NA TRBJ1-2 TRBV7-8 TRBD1 TGTGCCAGCAGCGAGGGACAGTATGGCTACACCTTC CASSEGQYGYTF